Described below is a single T cell receptor (beta chain) sequence and its context. Its target is unknown. Its ends do not fully match the called genes, so a read error is possible. Germline DNA was also extracted, and blood RNA was taken from unsorted whole blood. The sample belongs to a study of tumor-infiltrating lymphocytes in primary liver carcinoma. In the study overall: Patients' primary liver carcinoma was surgically resected. The tumors, T1-T3 N0M0 lesions, were roughly 4 to 10 cm across. Study-wide results and limits: The bulk unsorted samples meant that CD4+ and CD8+ repertoires went uncompared. Significantly greater top-250-clone fractions characterized tumors relative to blood (p = 0.039).

Germline values: CDR1 SGHAT, CDR2 FQNNGV. The CDR3 runs 14 residues. Constant-region priming of roughly 0.45 ug total RNA yielded TCR beta cDNA. Construction of TCR beta libraries relied on three successive nested multiplex PCR rounds employing slightly modified ARM-PCR. The first two PCR rounds, approximately 10 cycles each, used TRBV1-TRBV30 forward primers and a C-beta reverse primer. TCRdb reanalysed the multiplex PCR reads using MiXCR and keeps one entry per CDR3 protein. The sample lists 300,000 to 350,000 distinct CDR3 sequences, less than 75% occurring once. The J gene is TRBJ2-7, the V gene TRBV11-2, with D uncertain. The origin of this receptor is a man aged 40-49 years with primary liver carcinoma and hepatitis B virus infection. The sample was peripheral blood. The CDR3 bases are TGTGCCAGCATCTTTCGACCTTTAACCTACGATCAGTACTTC. Translated: CASIFRPLTYDQYF.